These T cell receptor beta chains were read from a single sample in a study of T cell responses to AZD1222 COVID-19 vaccine. TCRdb keeps only in-frame clones here, not all; method: immunoSEQ multiplex PCR. The sample lists under 80,000 clones; around 89% were seen once. Sequencing used peripheral blood, obtained on day 0 of AZD1222 vaccination. The receptors originated from an adult in good health. Each CDR3 is given with its conserved first and last residue. A D gene is named only where the DNA matches it firmly. Rows may omit the clone size; those that give it use once, few, many or a size class.

v_gene,j_gene,d_gene,len,abundance,CDR3aa,CDR3nt
TRBV19,TRBJ1-1,TRBD1,14,.,CASSQGAMNTEAFF,TGTGCCAGTAGTCAGGGGGCGATGAACACTGAAGCTTTCTTT
TRBV2,TRBJ1-1,TRBD1,13,.,CASRQGAVTEAFF,TGTGCCAGCCGACAGGGGGCTGTCACTGAAGCTTTCTTT
TRBV19,TRBJ2-5,.,15,.,CASSIHPGLFETQYF,TGTGCCAGTAGTATTCATCCCGGGCTTTTCGAGACCCAGTACTTC
TRBV7-8,TRBJ1-2,TRBD1,14,.,CASSLGQGSGGYTF,TGTGCCAGCAGCCTCGGACAGGGGTCTGGCGGCTACACCTTC
TRBV5-1,TRBJ2-7,.,15,.,CASNAGGVTSSEQYF,TGCGCCAGCAACGCCGGTGGGGTCACCTCCTCTGAGCAGTACTTC
TRBV19,TRBJ2-3,.,13,.,CASSSRSGDTQYF,TGTGCCAGTAGTAGTAGGTCCGGAGATACGCAGTATTTT
TRBV5-4,TRBJ2-7,.,14,.,CASSLGGASHEQYF,TGTGCCAGCAGCTTAGGGGGGGCTTCGCACGAGCAGTACTTC
TRBV9,TRBJ2-3,.,15,.,CASSVAWGATDTQYF,TGTGCCAGCAGCGTAGCATGGGGAGCCACAGATACGCAGTATTTT
TRBV7-2,TRBJ1-2,TRBD1,14,few,CASSLGQGAYGYTF,TGTGCCAGCAGCTTGGGCCAGGGGGCATATGGCTACACCTTC
TRBV12-3/TRBV12-4,TRBJ2-3,.,12,.,CASSPSTDTQYF,TGTGCCAGCAGTCCCAGCACAGATACGCAGTATTTT
TRBV3-1/TRBV3-2,TRBJ1-5,.,14,.,CASSQGSGNQPQHF,TGTGCCAGCAGCCAAGGCTCGGGCAATCAGCCCCAGCATTTT
TRBV28,TRBJ2-7,TRBD1,15,.,CASSLEGTGVYEQYF,TGTGCCAGCAGTTTGGAGGGGACAGGTGTCTACGAGCAGTACTTC
TRBV29-1,TRBJ1-1,.,11,.,CSAEQGTEAFF,TGCAGCGCTGAACAGGGAACTGAAGCTTTCTTT
TRBV5-8,TRBJ2-6,.,17,.,CASSLTGPGSGANVLTF,TGTGCCAGCAGCCTGACGGGACCCGGCTCTGGGGCCAACGTCCTGACTTTC
TRBV7-2,TRBJ2-3,TRBD2,17,.,CASSSLGLASLRGTQYF,TGTGCCAGCAGCTCCCTAGGACTAGCGTCTCTCAGGGGCACGCAGTATTTT
TRBV28,TRBJ1-6,.,15,.,CASSVDSSYNSPLHF,TGTGCCAGCAGTGTGGACAGCTCCTATAATTCACCCCTCCACTTT
TRBV5-5,TRBJ2-7,.,15,once,CASIVSPTMAYEQYF,TGTGCCAGCATCGTCTCCCCAACTATGGCCTACGAGCAGTACTTC
TRBV28,TRBJ2-6,.,15,.,CASSLGGPGANVLTF,TGTGCCAGCAGTTTGGGGGGCCCTGGGGCCAACGTCCTGACTTTC
TRBV9,TRBJ1-1,.,13,once,CASSVGGKAEAFF,TGTGCCAGCAGCGTAGGGGGGAAGGCTGAAGCTTTCTTT
TRBV5-4,TRBJ2-3,TRBD2,17,.,CASSLGPSGSSTDTQYF,TGTGCCAGCAGCTTGGGCCCTAGCGGGAGTAGCACAGATACGCAGTATTTT
TRBV2,TRBJ1-5,TRBD1,15,.,CASSGDRGGNQPQHF,TGTGCCAGCAGTGGGGACAGGGGCGGCAATCAGCCCCAGCATTTT
TRBV19,TRBJ2-7,.,12,.,CASSTAGYEQYF,TGTGCCAGTTCGACAGCGGGCTACGAGCAGTACTTC
TRBV24-1,TRBJ1-4,.,19,once,CATSGQGLFGVRTNEKLFF,TGTGCCACCAGTGGGCAGGGTCTTTTTGGCGTGCGGACTAATGAAAAACTGTTTTTT
TRBV5-1,TRBJ2-1,TRBD2,14,.,CASSLAGGATEQFF,TGCGCCAGCAGCTTAGCGGGAGGGGCAACTGAGCAGTTCTTC
TRBV4-1,TRBJ1-1,.,14,.,CASSQASQAAEAFF,TGCGCCAGCAGCCAAGCCAGCCAGGCGGCTGAAGCTTTCTTT
TRBV11-2,TRBJ2-4,.,14,.,CASSSEGPQNIQYF,TGTGCCAGCAGCTCTGAGGGCCCCCAAAACATTCAGTACTTC
TRBV12-3/TRBV12-4,TRBJ1-2,.,11,.,CASPGIYGYTF,TGTGCCAGCCCCGGCATCTATGGCTACACCTTC
TRBV14,TRBJ1-1,.,16,.,CASSQWGGDMNTEAFF,TGTGCCAGCAGCCAATGGGGGGGAGACATGAACACTGAAGCTTTCTTT
TRBV7-8,TRBJ1-1,TRBD1,16,.,CASSRGDRGRSTEAFF,TGTGCCAGCAGCCGGGGCGACAGGGGGCGAAGCACTGAAGCTTTCTTT
TRBV28,TRBJ2-2,TRBD1,14,.,CASRLGQAPGELFF,TGTGCCAGCAGACTGGGACAGGCCCCCGGGGAGCTGTTTTTT